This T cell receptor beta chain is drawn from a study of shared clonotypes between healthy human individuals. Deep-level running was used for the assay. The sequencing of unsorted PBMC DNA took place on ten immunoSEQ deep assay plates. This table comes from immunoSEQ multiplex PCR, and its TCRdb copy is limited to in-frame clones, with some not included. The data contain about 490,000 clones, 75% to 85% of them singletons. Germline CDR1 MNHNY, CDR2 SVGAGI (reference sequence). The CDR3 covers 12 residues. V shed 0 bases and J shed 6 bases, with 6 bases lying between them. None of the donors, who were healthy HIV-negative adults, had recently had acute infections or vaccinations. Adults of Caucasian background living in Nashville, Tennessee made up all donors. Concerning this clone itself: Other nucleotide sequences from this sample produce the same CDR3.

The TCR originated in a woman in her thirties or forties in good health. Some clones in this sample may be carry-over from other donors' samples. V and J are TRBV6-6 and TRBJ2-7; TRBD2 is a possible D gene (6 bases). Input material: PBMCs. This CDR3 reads CASSYSGGEQYF. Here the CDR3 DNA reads TGTGCCAGCAGTTACTCGGGGGGCGAGCAGTACTTC.